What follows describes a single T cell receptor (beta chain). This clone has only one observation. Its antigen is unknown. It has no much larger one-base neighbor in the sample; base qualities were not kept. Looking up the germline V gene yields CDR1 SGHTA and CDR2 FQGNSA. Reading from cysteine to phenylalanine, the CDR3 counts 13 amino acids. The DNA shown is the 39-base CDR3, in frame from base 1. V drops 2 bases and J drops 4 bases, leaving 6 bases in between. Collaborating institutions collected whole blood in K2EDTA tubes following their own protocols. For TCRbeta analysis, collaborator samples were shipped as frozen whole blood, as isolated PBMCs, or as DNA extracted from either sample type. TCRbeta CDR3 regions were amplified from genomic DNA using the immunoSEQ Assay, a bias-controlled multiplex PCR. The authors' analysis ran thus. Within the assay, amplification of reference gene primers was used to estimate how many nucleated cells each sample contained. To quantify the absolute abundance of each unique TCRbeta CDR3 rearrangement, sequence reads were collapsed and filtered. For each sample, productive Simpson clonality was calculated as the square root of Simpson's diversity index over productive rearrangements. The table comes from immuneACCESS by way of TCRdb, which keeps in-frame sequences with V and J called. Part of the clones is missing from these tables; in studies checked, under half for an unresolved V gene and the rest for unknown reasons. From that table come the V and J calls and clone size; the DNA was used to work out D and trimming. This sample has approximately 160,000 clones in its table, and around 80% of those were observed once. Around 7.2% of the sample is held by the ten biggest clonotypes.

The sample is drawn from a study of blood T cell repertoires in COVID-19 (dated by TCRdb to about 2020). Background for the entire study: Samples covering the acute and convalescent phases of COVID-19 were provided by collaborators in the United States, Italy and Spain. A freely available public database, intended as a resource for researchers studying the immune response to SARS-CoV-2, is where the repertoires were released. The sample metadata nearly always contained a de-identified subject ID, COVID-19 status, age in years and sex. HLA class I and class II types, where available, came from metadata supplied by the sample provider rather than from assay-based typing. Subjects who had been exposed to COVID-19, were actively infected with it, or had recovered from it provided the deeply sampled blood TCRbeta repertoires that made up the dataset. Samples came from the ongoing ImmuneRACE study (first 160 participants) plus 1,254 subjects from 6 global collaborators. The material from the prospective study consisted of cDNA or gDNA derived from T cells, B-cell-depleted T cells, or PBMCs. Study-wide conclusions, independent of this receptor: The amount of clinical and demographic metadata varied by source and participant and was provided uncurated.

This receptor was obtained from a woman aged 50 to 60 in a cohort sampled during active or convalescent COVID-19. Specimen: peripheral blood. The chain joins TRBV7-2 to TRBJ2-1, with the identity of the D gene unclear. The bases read TGTGCCAGCAGCTTACTGCGATACAATGAGCAGTTCTTC. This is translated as CASSLLRYNEQFF.